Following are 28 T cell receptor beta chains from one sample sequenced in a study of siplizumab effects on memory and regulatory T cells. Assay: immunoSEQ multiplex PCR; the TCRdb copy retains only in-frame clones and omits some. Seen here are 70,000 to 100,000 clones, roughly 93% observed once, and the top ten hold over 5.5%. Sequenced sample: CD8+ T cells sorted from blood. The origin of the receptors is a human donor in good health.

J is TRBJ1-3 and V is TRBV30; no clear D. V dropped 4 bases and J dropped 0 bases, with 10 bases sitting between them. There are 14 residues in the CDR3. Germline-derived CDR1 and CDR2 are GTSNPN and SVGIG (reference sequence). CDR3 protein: CAWNPGLSGNTIYF. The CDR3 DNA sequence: TGTGCCTGGAATCCCGGACTCTCTGGAAACACCATATATTTT. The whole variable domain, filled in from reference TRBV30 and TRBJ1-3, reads SQTIHQWPATLVQPVGSPLSLECTVEGTSNPNLYWYRQAAGRGLQLLFYSVGIGQISSEVPQNLSASRPQDRQFILSSKKLLLSDSGFYLCAWNPGLSGNTIYFGEGSWLTVV.

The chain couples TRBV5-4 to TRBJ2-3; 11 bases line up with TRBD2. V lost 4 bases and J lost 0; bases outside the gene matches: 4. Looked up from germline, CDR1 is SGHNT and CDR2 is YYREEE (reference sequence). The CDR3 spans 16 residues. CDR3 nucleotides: TGTGCCAGCAGCCTTTTAGCGGGGGGGAGCACAGATACGCAGTATTTT. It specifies CASSLLAGGSTDTQYF.

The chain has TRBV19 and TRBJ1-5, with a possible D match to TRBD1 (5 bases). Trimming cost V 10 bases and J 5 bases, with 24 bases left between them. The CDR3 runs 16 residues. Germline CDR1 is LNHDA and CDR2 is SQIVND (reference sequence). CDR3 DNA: TGTGCCACCACCAACGAACTCGGGGGGGGTGATCAGCCCCAGCATTTT. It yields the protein CATTNELGGGDQPQHF.

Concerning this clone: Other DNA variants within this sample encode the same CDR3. CDR3 nucleotides: TGTGCCAGCAGCTTCGGACAGATTAACAATGAGCAGTTCTTC. Translating gives CASSFGQINNEQFF. The V and J genes are TRBV5-8 and TRBJ2-1; possibly TRBD1 for D (6 bases). This CDR3 has 14 residues. The germline CDR1 and CDR2 sequences are SGHTS and YDEGEE. The germline V and J ends were trimmed by 2 bases and 5 bases, with 11 bases remaining between them.

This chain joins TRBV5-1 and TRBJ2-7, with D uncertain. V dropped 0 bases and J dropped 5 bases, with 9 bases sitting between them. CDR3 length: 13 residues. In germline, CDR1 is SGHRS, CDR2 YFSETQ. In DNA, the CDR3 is TGCGCCAGCAGCTTGGAAGGGTTCGACGAGCAGTACTTC. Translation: CASSLEGFDEQYF.

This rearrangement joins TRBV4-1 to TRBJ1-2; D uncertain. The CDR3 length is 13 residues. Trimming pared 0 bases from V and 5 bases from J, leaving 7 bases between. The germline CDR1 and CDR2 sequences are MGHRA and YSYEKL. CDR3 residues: CASSQDALYGYTF. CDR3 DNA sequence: TGCGCCAGCAGCCAAGACGCCTTATATGGCTACACCTTC.

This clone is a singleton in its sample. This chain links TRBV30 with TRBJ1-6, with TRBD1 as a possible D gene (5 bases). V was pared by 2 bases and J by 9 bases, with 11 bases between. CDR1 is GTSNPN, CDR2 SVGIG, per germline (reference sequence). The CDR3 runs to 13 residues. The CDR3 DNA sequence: TGTGCCTGGAGTATGAAGGGGATTTCACCCCTCCACTTT. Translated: CAWSMKGISPLHF.

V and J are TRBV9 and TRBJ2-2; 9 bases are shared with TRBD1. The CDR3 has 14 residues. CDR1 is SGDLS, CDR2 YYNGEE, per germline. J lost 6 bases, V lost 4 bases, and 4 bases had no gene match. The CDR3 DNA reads TGTGCCAGCAGCACCAGGACAGGGGCCGGGGAGCTGTTTTTT. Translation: CASSTRTGAGELFF.

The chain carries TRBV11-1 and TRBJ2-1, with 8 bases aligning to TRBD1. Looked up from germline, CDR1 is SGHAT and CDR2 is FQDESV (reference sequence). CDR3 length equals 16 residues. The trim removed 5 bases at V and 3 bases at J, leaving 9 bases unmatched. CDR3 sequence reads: CASSHSGTGLYNEQFF. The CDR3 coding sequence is TGTGCCAGCAGCCACTCAGGGACAGGACTCTACAATGAGCAGTTCTTC.

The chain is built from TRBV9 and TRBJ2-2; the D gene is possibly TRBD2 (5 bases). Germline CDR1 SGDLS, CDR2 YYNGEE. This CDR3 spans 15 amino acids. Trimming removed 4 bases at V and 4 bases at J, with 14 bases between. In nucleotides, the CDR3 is TGTGCCAGCAGCCCAGAGGGTGTGGTCACCGGGGAGCTGTTTTTT. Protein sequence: CASSPEGVVTGELFF.

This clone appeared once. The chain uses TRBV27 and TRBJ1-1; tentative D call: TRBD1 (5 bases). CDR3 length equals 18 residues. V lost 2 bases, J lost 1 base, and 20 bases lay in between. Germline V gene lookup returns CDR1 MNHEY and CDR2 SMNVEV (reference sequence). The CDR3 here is CASSLLGPGGPTNTEAFF. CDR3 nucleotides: TGTGCCAGCAGTTTACTCGGACCGGGGGGTCCGACGAACACTGAAGCTTTCTTT.

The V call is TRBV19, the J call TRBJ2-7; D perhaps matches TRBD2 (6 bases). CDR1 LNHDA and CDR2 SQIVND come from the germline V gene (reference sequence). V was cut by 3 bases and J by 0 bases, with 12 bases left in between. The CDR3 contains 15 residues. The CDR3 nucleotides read TGTGCCAGTAGTATCCGGGGGATGGCCTCCTACGAGCAGTACTTC. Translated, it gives CASSIRGMASYEQYF.

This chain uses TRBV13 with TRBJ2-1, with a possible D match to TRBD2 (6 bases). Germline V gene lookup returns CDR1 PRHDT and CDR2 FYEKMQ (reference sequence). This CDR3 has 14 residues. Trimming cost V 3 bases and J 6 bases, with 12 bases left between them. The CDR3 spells CASSFRGKLNEQFF. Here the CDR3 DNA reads TGTGCCAGCAGCTTTCGGGGGAAACTCAATGAGCAGTTCTTC.

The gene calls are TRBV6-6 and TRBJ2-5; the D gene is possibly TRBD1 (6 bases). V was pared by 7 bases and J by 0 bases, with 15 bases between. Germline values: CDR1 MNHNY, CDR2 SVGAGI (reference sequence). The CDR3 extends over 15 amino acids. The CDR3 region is CASNGQHLYQETQYF. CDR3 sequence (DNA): TGTGCCAGCAACGGACAGCACTTGTACCAAGAGACCCAGTACTTC.

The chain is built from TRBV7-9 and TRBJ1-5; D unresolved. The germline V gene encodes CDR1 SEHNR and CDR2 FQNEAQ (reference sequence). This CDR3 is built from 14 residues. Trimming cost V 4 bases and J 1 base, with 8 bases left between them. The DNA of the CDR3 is TGTGCCAGCAGCTCCTTGGGGAGCAATCAGCCCCAGCATTTT. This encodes CASSSLGSNQPQHF.

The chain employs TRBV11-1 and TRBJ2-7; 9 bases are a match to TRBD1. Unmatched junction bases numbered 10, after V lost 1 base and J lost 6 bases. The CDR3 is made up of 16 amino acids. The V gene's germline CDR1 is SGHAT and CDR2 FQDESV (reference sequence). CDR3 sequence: CASSLGSGQGTGEQYF. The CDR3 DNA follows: TGTGCCAGCAGCTTAGGTTCGGGACAGGGTACCGGCGAGCAGTACTTC.

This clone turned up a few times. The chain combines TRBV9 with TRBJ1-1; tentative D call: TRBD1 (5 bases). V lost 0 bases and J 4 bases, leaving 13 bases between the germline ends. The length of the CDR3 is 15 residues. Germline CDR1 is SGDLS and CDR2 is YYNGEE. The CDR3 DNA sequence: TGTGCCAGCAGCGTAGTGGAGGGGAGACGCACTGAAGCTTTCTTT. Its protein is CASSVVEGRRTEAFF. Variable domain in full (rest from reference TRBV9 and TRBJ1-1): DSGVTQTPKHLITATGQRVTLRCSPRSGDLSVYWYQQSLDQGLQFLIQYYNGEERAKGNILERFSAQQFPDLHSELNLSSLELGDSALYFCASSVVEGRRTEAFFGQGTRLTVV.

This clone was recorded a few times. CDR3 protein: CASSLTTANTEAFF. The CDR3 DNA is TGTGCCAGCAGCTTAACCACAGCGAACACTGAAGCTTTCTTT. The chain couples TRBV13 to TRBJ1-1, with D unresolved. The CDR3 is 14 residues long. Germline-derived CDR1 and CDR2 are PRHDT and FYEKMQ (reference sequence). V gave up 2 bases and J gave up 1 base, with 8 bases separating them.

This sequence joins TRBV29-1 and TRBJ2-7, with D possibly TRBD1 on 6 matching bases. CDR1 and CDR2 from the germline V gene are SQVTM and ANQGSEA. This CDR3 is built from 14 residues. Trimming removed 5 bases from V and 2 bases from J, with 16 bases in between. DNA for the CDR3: TGCAGCGTTTCCCGGACAGATTTCGCCTACGAGCAGTACTTC. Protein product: CSVSRTDFAYEQYF.

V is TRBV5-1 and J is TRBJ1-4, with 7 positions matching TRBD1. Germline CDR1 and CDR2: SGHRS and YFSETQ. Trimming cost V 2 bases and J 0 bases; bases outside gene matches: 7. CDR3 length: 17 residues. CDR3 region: CASSFSWDSPTNEKLFF. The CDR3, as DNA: TGCGCCAGCAGCTTCTCTTGGGACAGCCCAACTAATGAAAAACTGTTTTTT.

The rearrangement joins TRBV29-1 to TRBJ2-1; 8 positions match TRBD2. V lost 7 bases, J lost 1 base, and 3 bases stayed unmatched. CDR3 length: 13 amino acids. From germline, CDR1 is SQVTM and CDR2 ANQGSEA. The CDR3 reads CSATSGSYNEQFF. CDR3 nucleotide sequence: TGCAGCGCCACTAGCGGTTCCTACAATGAGCAGTTCTTC.

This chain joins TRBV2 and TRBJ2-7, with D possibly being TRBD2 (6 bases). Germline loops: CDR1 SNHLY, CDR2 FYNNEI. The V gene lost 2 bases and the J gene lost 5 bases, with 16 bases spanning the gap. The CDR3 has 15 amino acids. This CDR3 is CASSELMGLGDEQYF. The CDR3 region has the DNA TGTGCCAGCAGTGAACTTATGGGACTCGGCGACGAGCAGTACTTC.

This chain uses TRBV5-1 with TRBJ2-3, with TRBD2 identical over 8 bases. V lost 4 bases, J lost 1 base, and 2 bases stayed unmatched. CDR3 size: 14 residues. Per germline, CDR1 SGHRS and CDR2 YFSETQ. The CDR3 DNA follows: TGCGCCAGCAGCCCAGCGGGGGGCACAGATACGCAGTATTTT. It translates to CASSPAGGTDTQYF.

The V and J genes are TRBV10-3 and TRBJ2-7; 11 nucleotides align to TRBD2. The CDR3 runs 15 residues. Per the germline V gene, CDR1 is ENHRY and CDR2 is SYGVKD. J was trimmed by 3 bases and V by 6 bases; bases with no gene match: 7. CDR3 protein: CAIREGLADFYEQYF. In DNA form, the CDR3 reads TGTGCCATCAGGGAGGGACTAGCGGATTTCTACGAGCAGTACTTC.

CDR3 residues: CAWATGMDNEQFF. The CDR3 DNA follows: TGTGCCTGGGCGACAGGGATGGACAATGAGCAGTTCTTC. The chain is built from TRBV30 and TRBJ2-1, with 7 bases that match TRBD1. The CDR3 spans 13 residues. Germline V gene sequence: CDR1 GTSNPN, CDR2 SVGIG (reference sequence). V trimming: 5 bases; J trimming: 5 bases; junction bases outside the gene matches: 6.

CDR3 nucleotides: TGCAGCGTGCGCGGGGGGACAGGCCAAGGGGAACACACAGATACGCAGTATTTT. Translation: CSVRGGTGQGEHTDTQYF. J is TRBJ2-3 and V is TRBV29-1; D possibly uses TRBD1 or TRBD2 (8 bases each). Germline V lookup: CDR1 SQVTM, CDR2 ANQGSEA. The CDR3 totals 18 residues. Trimming shortened V by 6 bases and J by 2 bases, and 27 bases separated the two germline ends.

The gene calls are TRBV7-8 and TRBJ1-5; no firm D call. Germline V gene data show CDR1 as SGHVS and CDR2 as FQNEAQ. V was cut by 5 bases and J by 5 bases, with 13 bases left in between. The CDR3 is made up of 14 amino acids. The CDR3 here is CASSQIEAHQPQHF. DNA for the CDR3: TGTGCCAGCAGCCAGATAGAGGCCCATCAGCCCCAGCATTTT. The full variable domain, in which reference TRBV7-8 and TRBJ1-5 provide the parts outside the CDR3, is GAGVSQSPRYKVAKRGQDVALRCDPISGHVSLFWYQQALGQGPEFLTYFQNEAQLDKSGLPSDRFFAERPEGSVSTLKIQRTQQEDSAVYLCASSQIEAHQPQHFGDGTRLSIL.

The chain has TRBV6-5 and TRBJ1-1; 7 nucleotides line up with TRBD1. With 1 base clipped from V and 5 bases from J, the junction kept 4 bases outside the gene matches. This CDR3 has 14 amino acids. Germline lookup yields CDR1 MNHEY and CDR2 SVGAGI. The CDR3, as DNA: TGTGCCAGCAGTTACTACAGGGGAAAAACTGAAGCTTTCTTT. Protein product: CASSYYRGKTEAFF.